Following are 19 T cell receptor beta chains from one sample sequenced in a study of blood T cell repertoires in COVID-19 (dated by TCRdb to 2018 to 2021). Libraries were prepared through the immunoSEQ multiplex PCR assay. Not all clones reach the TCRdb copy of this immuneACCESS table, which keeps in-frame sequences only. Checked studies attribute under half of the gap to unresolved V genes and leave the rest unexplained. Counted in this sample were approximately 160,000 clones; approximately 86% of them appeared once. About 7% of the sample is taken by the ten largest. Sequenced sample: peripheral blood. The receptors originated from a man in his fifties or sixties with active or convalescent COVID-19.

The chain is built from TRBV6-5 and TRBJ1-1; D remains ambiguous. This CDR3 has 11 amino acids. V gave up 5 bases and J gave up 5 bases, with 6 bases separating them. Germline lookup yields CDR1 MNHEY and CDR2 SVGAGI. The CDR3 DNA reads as TGTGCCAGCAGTCCGGTAACTGAAGCTTTCTTT. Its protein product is CASSPVTEAFF.

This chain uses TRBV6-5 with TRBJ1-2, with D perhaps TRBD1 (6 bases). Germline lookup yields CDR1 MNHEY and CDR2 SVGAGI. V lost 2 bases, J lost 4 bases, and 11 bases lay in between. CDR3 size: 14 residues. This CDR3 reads CASSYRQQGYGYTF. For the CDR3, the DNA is TGTGCCAGCAGTTACAGACAACAGGGCTATGGCTACACCTTC.

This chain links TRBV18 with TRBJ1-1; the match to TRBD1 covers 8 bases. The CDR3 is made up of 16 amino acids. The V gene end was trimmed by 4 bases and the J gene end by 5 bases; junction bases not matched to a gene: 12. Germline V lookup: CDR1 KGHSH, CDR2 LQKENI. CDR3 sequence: CASSRDRRRLGTEAFF. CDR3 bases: TGTGCCAGCTCACGGGACAGGCGGCGCCTTGGGACTGAAGCTTTCTTT.

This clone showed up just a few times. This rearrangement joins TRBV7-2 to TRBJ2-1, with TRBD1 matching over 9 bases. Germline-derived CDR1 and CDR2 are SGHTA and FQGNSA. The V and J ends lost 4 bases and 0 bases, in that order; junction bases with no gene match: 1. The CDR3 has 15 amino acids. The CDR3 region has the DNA TGTGCCAGCAGCTGGGGACAGGGCTCCTACAATGAGCAGTTCTTC. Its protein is CASSWGQGSYNEQFF. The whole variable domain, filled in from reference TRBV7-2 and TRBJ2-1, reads GAGVSQSPSNKVTEKGKDVELRCDPISGHTALYWYRQSLGQGLEFLIYFQGNSAPDKSGLPSDRFSAERTGGSVSTLTIQRTQQEDSAVYLCASSWGQGSYNEQFFGPGTRLTVL.

CDR3 nucleotide sequence: TGTGCCAGTAGTATCGCAACAGGGTGGGATGAAAAACTGTTTTTT. As protein: CASSIATGWDEKLFF. The V call is TRBV19, the J call TRBJ1-4; possibly TRBD1 for D (6 bases). The V end was cut by 3 bases, the J end by 6 bases, with 14 bases between. The CDR3 is 15 amino acids. The germline CDR1 and CDR2 sequences are LNHDA and SQIVND (reference sequence).

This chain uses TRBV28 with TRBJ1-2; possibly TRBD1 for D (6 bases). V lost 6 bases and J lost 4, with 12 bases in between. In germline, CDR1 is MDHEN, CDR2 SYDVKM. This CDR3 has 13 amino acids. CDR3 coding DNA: TGTGCCAGCAGGATACAGGGAGTCTATGGCTACACCTTC. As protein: CASRIQGVYGYTF.

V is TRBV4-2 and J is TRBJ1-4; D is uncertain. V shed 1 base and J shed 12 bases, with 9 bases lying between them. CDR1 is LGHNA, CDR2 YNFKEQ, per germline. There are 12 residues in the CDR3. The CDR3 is CASSQALGQLFF. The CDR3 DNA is TGTGCCAGCAGCCAAGCGCTCGGTCAACTGTTTTTT.

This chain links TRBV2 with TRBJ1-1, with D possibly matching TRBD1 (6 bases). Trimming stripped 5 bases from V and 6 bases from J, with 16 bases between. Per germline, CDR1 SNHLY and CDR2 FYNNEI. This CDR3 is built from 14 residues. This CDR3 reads CASSPGTDSPEAFF. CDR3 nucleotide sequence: TGTGCCAGCAGTCCCGGGACGGACAGCCCTGAAGCTTTCTTT.

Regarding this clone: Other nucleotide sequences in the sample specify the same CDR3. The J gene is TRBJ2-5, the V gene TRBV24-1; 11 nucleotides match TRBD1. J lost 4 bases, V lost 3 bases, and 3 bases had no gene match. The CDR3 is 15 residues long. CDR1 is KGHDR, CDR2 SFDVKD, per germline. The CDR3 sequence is CATSDAGTGGETQYF. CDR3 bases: TGTGCCACCAGTGATGCCGGGACAGGGGGAGAGACCCAGTACTTC.

This CDR3 is CASSPDSSYGYTF. CDR3 DNA sequence: TGTGCCAGCAGTCCTGACAGTAGCTATGGCTACACCTTC. The chain couples TRBV3-1 (or the pseudogene TRBV3-2) to TRBJ1-2, with D tentatively TRBD1 (5 bases). The germline CDR1 and CDR2 sequences are LGHDT and YNNKEL (reference sequence). The V gene lost 6 bases and the J gene lost 4 bases, with 12 bases spanning the gap. The CDR3 has 13 amino acids.

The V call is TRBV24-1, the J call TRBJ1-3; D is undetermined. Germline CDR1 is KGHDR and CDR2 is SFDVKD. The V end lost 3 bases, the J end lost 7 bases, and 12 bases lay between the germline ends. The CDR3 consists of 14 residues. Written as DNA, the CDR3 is TGTGCCACCAGTGATCCGGGAGAATTCAACACCATATATTTT. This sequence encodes CATSDPGEFNTIYF.

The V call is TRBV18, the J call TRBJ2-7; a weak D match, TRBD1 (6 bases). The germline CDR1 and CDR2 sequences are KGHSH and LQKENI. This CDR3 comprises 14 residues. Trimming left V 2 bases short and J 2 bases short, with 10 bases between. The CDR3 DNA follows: TGTGCCAGCTCACCAGCAGGACAGACCTACGAGCAGTACTTC. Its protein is CASSPAGQTYEQYF. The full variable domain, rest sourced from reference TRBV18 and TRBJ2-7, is NAGVMQNPRHLVRRRGQEARLRCSPMKGHSHVYWYRQLPEEGLKFMVYLQKENIIDESGMPKERFSAEFPKEGPSILRIQQVVRGDSAAYFCASSPAGQTYEQYFGPGTRLTVT.

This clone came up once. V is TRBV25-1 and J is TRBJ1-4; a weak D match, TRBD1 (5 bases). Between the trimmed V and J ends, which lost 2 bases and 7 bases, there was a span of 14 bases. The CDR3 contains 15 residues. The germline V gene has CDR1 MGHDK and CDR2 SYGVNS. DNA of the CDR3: TGTGCCAGCAGTGAAGGCCAACCGGGGGGTGAAAAACTGTTTTTT. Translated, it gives CASSEGQPGGEKLFF.

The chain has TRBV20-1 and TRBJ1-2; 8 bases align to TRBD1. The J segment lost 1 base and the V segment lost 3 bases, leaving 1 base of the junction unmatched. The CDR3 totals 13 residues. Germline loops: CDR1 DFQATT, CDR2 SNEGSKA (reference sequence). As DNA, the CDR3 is TGCAGTGCTAGTACAGGGGGTAACTATGGCTACACCTTC. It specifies CSASTGGNYGYTF.

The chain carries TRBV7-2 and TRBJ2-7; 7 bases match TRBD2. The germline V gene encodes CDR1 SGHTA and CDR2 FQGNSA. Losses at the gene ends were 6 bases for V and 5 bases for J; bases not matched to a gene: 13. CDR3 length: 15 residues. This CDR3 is CASRHNRRGGHEQYF. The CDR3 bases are TGTGCCAGCAGACACAACCGCCGGGGAGGGCACGAGCAGTACTTC.

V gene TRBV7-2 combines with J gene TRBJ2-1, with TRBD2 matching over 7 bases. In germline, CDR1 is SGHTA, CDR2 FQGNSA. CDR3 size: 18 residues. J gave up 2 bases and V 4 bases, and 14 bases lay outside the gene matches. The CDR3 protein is CASSSRPGFTSAYNEQFF. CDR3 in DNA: TGTGCCAGCAGCTCCCGACCTGGCTTTACTAGCGCCTACAATGAGCAGTTCTTC. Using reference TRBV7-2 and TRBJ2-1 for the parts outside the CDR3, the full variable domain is GAGVSQSPSNKVTEKGKDVELRCDPISGHTALYWYRQSLGQGLEFLIYFQGNSAPDKSGLPSDRFSAERTGGSVSTLTIQRTQQEDSAVYLCASSSRPGFTSAYNEQFFGPGTRLTVL.

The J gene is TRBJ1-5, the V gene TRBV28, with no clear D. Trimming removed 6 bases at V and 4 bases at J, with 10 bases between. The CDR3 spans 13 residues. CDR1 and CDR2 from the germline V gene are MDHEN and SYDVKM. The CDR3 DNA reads TGTGCCAGCAGAGACACACGGAATCAGCCCCAGCATTTT. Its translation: CASRDTRNQPQHF.

The CDR3 loop reads CASSQRGGAYNEQFF. The CDR3 nucleotides are TGCGCCAGCAGCCAACGCGGGGGGGCCTACAATGAGCAGTTCTTC. This rearrangement joins TRBV4-3 to TRBJ2-1; TRBD2 aligns across 9 bases. The length of the CDR3 is 15 residues. Per germline, CDR1 LGHNA and CDR2 YSLEER. V lost 2 bases and J lost 2; bases outside the gene matches: 1.

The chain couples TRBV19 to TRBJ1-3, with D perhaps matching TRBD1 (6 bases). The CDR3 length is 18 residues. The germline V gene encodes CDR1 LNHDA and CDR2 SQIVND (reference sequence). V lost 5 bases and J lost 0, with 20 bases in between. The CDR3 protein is CASSPRQEKPISGNTIYF. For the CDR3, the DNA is TGTGCCAGTAGTCCCCGACAGGAAAAACCCATCTCTGGAAACACCATATATTTT.